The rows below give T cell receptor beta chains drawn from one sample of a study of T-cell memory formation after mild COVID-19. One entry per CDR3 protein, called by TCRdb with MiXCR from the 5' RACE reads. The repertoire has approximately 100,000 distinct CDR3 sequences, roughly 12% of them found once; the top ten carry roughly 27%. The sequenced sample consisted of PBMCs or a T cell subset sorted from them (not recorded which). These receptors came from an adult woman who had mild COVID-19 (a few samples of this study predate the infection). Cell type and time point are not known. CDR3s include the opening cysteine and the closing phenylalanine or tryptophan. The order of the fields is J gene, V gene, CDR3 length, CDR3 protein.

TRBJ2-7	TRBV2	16	CASSEPYLAGDYEQYF
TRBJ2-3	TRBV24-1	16	CATSDRQGAWTDTQYF
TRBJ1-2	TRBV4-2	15	CASSQEPQGGYGYTF
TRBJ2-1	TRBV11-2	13	CASGQGSYNEQFF
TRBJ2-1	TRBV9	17	CASSVGAGSGEYNEQFF
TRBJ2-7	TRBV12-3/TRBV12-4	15	CASTIRARGIYEQYF
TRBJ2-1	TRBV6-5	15	CASSYGGRPYNEQFF
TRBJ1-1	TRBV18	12	CASSAQATEALF
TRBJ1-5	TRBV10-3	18	CAISEPGGTAAGNQPQHF
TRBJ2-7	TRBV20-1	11	CSASAGRREYF
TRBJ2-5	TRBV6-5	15	CASSYSHDRGETQYF
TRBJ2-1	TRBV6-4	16	CASSDSSAGVTYEQFF
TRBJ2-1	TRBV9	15	CASSVPLSGLDEQFF
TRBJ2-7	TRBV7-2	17	CASSTRGAGQGSYEQYF
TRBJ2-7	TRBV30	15	CAWSLLAGASYEQYF
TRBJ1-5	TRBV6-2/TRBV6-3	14	CASSYWGGEQPQHF
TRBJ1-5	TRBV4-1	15	CASSQDGAGPQPQHF
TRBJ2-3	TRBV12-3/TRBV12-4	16	CASSFRDSGSTDTQYF
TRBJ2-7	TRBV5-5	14	CASSMVRGPYEQYF
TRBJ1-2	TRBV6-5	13	CASSYSTGAGYTF
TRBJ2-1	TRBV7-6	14	CASSSKLGHNEQFF
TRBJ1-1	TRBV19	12	CASTQGVTEAFF
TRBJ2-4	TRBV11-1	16	CASSLNSGGLRNIQYF
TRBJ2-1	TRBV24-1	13	CATSDAGGNEQFF
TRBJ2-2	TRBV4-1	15	CASSQAGGYTGELFF
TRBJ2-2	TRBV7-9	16	CASSLGPGQDTGELFF
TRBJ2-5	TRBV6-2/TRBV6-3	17	CASSYSQERGLQETQYF
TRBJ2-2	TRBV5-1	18	CASSLALAGASNTGELFF
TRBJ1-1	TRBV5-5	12	CASILEGTEAFF
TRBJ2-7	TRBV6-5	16	CASSYSWGPKTYEQYF
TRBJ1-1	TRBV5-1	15	CASSWTEFMNTEAFF
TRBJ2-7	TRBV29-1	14	CSVDPTSGSGEQYF
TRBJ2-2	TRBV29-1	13	CSVVWRGTGELFF
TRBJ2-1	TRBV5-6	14	CASSWGAGANEQFF
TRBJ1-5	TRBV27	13	CASSLSLRQPQHF
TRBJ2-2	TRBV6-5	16	CASSLFGTPNTGELFF
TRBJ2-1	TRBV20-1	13	CSATRGGYNEQFF
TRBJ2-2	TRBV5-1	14	CASSHRQSYGELFF
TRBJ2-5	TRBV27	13	CASRPGHQETQYF
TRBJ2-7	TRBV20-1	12	CSALTGSYEQYF
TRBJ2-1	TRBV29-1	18	CSVEDPPTGAFSYNEQFF
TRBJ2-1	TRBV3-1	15	CASSQVGDYANEQFF